This T cell receptor (beta chain) was identified during a study of cytotoxic CD8 clonotypes in ibrutinib-treated CLL. Whole-study results and caveats: Rare overall, public clonotypes shrank or held steady under therapy. Progressing and sustained-remission patients had different sampling times.

Libraries of TCR beta were made from 1.5 to 2.5 micrograms of genomic DNA that came from cryopreserved PBMCs. Of note for this clone: Its antigen is unidentified.

Data came from immunoSEQ multiplex PCR; TCRdb stores just in-frame clones and leaves some out. The table has 200,000 to 250,000 clones, less than 75% seen once. The V gene end was trimmed by 2 bases and the J gene end by 1 base; junction bases not matched to a gene: 0. Germline values: CDR1 ENHRY, CDR2 SYGVKD. The CDR3 is made up of 15 amino acids. The chain employs TRBV10-3 and TRBJ2-5; TRBD1 aligns across 11 bases. The TCR sequence derives from a human donor with chronic lymphocytic leukemia. The sample consisted of PBMCs, taken after 24 months of ibrutinib treatment. The CDR3 sequence: CAISEGTGGQETQYF. As DNA, the CDR3 is TGTGCCATCAGTGAGGGGACAGGGGGCCAAGAGACCCAGTACTTC.